These 23 T cell receptor beta chains originate from one sample sequenced in a study of blood T cell repertoires in COVID-19. Produced via immunoSEQ multiplex PCR; TCRdb's table is partial and in-frame only. Here the sample spans tens of thousands of clones, around 78% being singletons. The source material was peripheral blood. The receptors shown here come from a woman aged 80 or older with acute or convalescent COVID-19.

V gene TRBV29-1 combines with J gene TRBJ2-2; 10 bases are shared with TRBD1. The CDR3 totals 14 residues. CDR1 SQVTM and CDR2 ANQGSEA come from the germline V gene. The V segment lost 7 bases and the J segment 3 bases; nucleotides outside the gene matches: 5. CDR3 region: CSGTGTGDTGELFF. Written as DNA, the CDR3 is TGCAGCGGGACCGGGACAGGGGACACCGGGGAGCTGTTTTTT.

This clone was recorded only once. The rearrangement links TRBV2 to TRBJ2-4; possible D gene TRBD2, 7 bases. The germline V gene has CDR1 SNHLY and CDR2 FYNNEI. Trimming took off 5 bases at V and 3 bases at J, with 20 bases between the two ends. The CDR3 extends over 17 amino acids. CDR3 DNA sequence: TGTGCCAGCAGTTTAATCGGCGGGGGCGGTTTCAAAAACATTCAGTACTTC. Translation: CASSLIGGGGFKNIQYF.

This clone was recorded only once. The gene calls are TRBV5-5 and TRBJ1-1; a weak D match, TRBD1 (6 bases). V dropped 5 bases and J dropped 4 bases, with 15 bases sitting between them. CDR3 length equals 14 residues. CDR1 and CDR2 from the germline V gene are SGHKS and YYEKEE (reference sequence). CDR3 coding DNA: TGTGCCAGCAGTCGCCACAGGGACCCCACTGAAGCTTTCTTT. This codes for CASSRHRDPTEAFF.

This sequence joins TRBV10-2 and TRBJ2-1, with TRBD1 matching over 8 bases. Germline V CDR1 and CDR2: WSHSY, SAAADI. Germline trimming cut 2 bases from V and 9 bases from J; bases unmatched to any gene: 9. The CDR3 totals 15 residues. CDR3 residues: CASSEGQGQESEQFF. CDR3 in DNA: TGCGCCAGCAGTGAGGGACAGGGACAGGAGAGTGAGCAGTTCTTC.

The chain uses TRBV7-3 and TRBJ2-1, with a weak D call TRBD2 (6 bases). The ends were cut back, 0 bases at V and 3 bases at J, with 9 bases in the middle. The CDR3 totals 15 residues. Germline assignment: CDR1 SGHTA and CDR2 FQGTGA. CDR3 region: CASSLTRDFYNEQFF. The CDR3 DNA reads TGTGCCAGCAGCTTAACCCGGGACTTCTACAATGAGCAGTTCTTC.

As concerns this clone: Other DNA sequences in this sample translate to the same CDR3. The CDR3 protein is CASSRDRDNGYTF. The CDR3 bases are TGTGCCAGCAGCCGCGACAGGGATAATGGCTACACCTTC. V usage is TRBV7-8 and J usage is TRBJ1-2, with 7 bases identical to TRBD1. Germline V gene data show CDR1 as SGHVS and CDR2 as FQNEAQ. This CDR3 contains 13 residues. V lost 5 bases, J lost 6 bases, and 6 bases stayed unmatched.

This chain connects TRBV7-8 to TRBJ1-1, with D unclear. V was shortened by 1 base and J by 4 bases, with 4 bases between the two germline ends. Germline CDR1 is SGHVS and CDR2 is FQNEAQ. The CDR3 sequence is 12 residues long. The CDR3 DNA sequence: TGTGCCAGCAGCTTAGGACTCACTGAAGCTTTCTTT. This translates into CASSLGLTEAFF.

The gene calls are TRBV27 and TRBJ2-1, with 8 bases lining up with TRBD1. CDR1 is MNHEY, CDR2 SMNVEV, per germline (reference sequence). This CDR3 region has 15 residues. With 2 bases clipped from V and 7 bases from J, the junction kept 7 bases outside the gene matches. The CDR3 DNA sequence: TGTGCCAGCAGTTTACCAGGACAGGGTTCGAATGAGCAGTTCTTC. It is translated as CASSLPGQGSNEQFF.

This clone was counted a few times. The rearrangement links TRBV7-6 to TRBJ1-3; unclear D gene. The CDR3 loop spans 17 amino acids. V was cut by 5 bases and J by 0 bases, with 17 bases left in between. CDR1 is SGHVS, CDR2 FNYEAQ, per germline. The CDR3 sequence: CASSPRLIADSGNTIYF. CDR3 DNA: TGTGCCAGCAGCCCAAGACTCATCGCGGACTCTGGAAACACCATATATTTT. The full variable domain, completed using reference TRBV7-6 and TRBJ1-3, is GAGVSQSPRYKVTKRGQDVALRCDPISGHVSLYWYRQALGQGPEFLTYFNYEAQQDKSGLPNDRFSAERPEGSISTLTIQRTEQRDSAMYRCASSPRLIADSGNTIYFGEGSWLTVV.

The V and J genes are TRBV14 and TRBJ1-1, with TRBD1 matching over 7 bases. The J segment lost 0 bases and the V segment lost 4 bases, leaving 5 bases of the junction unmatched. The germline CDR1 and CDR2 sequences are SGHDN and FVKESK. This CDR3 region has 15 residues. As DNA, the CDR3 is TGTGCCAGCAGCCCCCCCGGGACAGTGAACACTGAAGCTTTCTTT. Protein product: CASSPPGTVNTEAFF.

The chain is built from TRBV5-1 and TRBJ1-3; 8 nucleotides agree with TRBD1. CDR1 SGHRS and CDR2 YFSETQ come from the germline V gene. V lost 4 bases and J lost 4; bases outside the gene matches: 10. The CDR3 has 16 residues. The DNA for the CDR3 is TGCGCCAGCAGCGGGACGACAGGGGCGGGAGGAAACACCATATATTTT. It codes for CASSGTTGAGGNTIYF. Full variable domain (missing parts from reference TRBV5-1 and TRBJ1-3): KAGVTQTPRYLIKTRGQQVTLSCSPISGHRSVSWYQQTPGQGLQFLFEYFSETQRNKGNFPGRFSGRQFSNSRSEMNVSTLELGDSALYLCASSGTTGAGGNTIYFGEGSWLTVV.

The chain carries TRBV19 and TRBJ2-7; 11 nucleotides line up with TRBD2. Germline V gene lookup returns CDR1 LNHDA and CDR2 SQIVND (reference sequence). V was pared by 5 bases and J by 5 bases, with 8 bases of the junction left unmatched. The length of the CDR3 is 15 residues. The CDR3 sequence: CASSATSGSFDEQYF. The CDR3 nucleotides read TGTGCCAGTAGTGCAACTAGCGGGAGTTTCGACGAGCAGTACTTC.

This chain uses TRBV29-1 with TRBJ1-5, with unresolved D. The V gene lost 0 bases and the J gene lost 0 bases, with 18 bases spanning the gap. The CDR3 runs to 18 residues. Germline lookup yields CDR1 SQVTM and CDR2 ANQGSEA. The CDR3 here is CSVEDHADKSNSNQPQHF. The CDR3 DNA sequence: TGCAGCGTTGAAGATCACGCAGACAAATCTAATAGCAATCAGCCCCAGCATTTT.

CDR3 DNA sequence: TGTGCCAGCAGCTTGGGGACAGGGGCGGACTATGGCTACACCTTC. Amino acids: CASSLGTGADYGYTF. The J gene is TRBJ1-2, the V gene TRBV11-2; 10 bases line up with TRBD1. This CDR3 is 15 amino acids long. V lost 3 bases, J lost 3 bases, and 4 bases stayed unmatched. Germline assignment: CDR1 SGHAT and CDR2 FQNNGV.

The chain links TRBV3-1 (or the pseudogene TRBV3-2) to TRBJ2-1; no firm D call. Germline V CDR1 and CDR2: LGHDT, YNNKEL (reference sequence). This CDR3 comprises 16 residues. V was trimmed by 0 bases and J by 4 bases, leaving 13 bases between them. CDR3 in DNA: TGTGCCAGCAGCCAAGATCGATTGAGTCTATACAATGAGCAGTTCTTC. Amino acid sequence: CASSQDRLSLYNEQFF.

The chain uses TRBV3-1 (or the pseudogene TRBV3-2) and TRBJ1-1, with D possibly being TRBD1 (5 bases). Germline V gene sequence: CDR1 LGHDT, CDR2 YNNKEL (reference sequence). The CDR3 has 12 residues. The V end was cut by 8 bases, the J end by 5 bases, with 12 bases between. The CDR3 loop is CASGQRGTEAFF. CDR3 nucleotides: TGTGCCAGCGGGCAGCGGGGGACTGAAGCTTTCTTT.

This rearrangement joins TRBV19 to TRBJ1-2; 11 bases align to TRBD1. The CDR3 covers 13 residues. Germline V gene sequence: CDR1 LNHDA, CDR2 SQIVND (reference sequence). V lost 6 bases and J lost 8; bases outside the gene matches: 5. CDR3 DNA sequence: TGTGCCAGTAGCCACCGGACAGGGGGCGGCTACACCTTC. The encoded protein is CASSHRTGGGYTF.

The CDR3 bases are TGTGCCAGCAGCGATACGGGGGGCACAGATACGCAGTATTTT. Its translation: CASSDTGGTDTQYF. This sequence joins TRBV9 and TRBJ2-3, with a tentative D call TRBD2 (6 bases). V was clipped by 3 bases and J by 1 base, with 9 bases between them. Germline values: CDR1 SGDLS, CDR2 YYNGEE. The CDR3 has 14 amino acids.

Written as DNA, the CDR3 is TGTGCCACCAGTCACGGATCCGGGACAGGGGACACCGGGGAGCTGTTTTTT. It encodes CATSHGSGTGDTGELFF. The chain carries TRBV24-1 and TRBJ2-2; 10 nucleotides line up with TRBD1. Unmatched junction bases numbered 9, after V lost 6 bases and J lost 3 bases. Germline lookup yields CDR1 KGHDR and CDR2 SFDVKD. The CDR3 runs to 17 residues.

V gene TRBV27 combines with J gene TRBJ1-6, with 7 bases identical to TRBD1. Germline V gene data show CDR1 as MNHEY and CDR2 as SMNVEV (reference sequence). CDR3 length: 17 amino acids. Germline trimming cut 5 bases from V and 2 bases from J; bases unmatched to any gene: 9. The CDR3 region is CASSLADRPTYNSPLHF. CDR3 DNA sequence: TGTGCCAGCAGTCTCGCGGACAGGCCGACCTATAATTCACCCCTCCACTTT.

V and J are TRBV19 and TRBJ2-3; the D is unclear. CDR1 is LNHDA, CDR2 SQIVND, per germline (reference sequence). Trimming removed 6 bases at V and 3 bases at J, with 16 bases between. The CDR3 runs 15 residues. CDR3 residues: CASSEKLRGTDTQYF. CDR3 DNA sequence: TGTGCCAGTAGCGAGAAGCTGAGAGGTACAGATACGCAGTATTTT.

The gene calls are TRBV5-1 and TRBJ1-6, with D hard to call. The V and J ends lost 4 bases and 0 bases respectively, with 8 bases between them. Germline V gives CDR1 SGHRS, CDR2 YFSETQ. This CDR3 contains 15 residues. The CDR3 loop reads CASSDGSSYNSPLHF. In DNA, the CDR3 is TGCGCCAGCAGCGATGGGAGCTCCTATAATTCACCCCTCCACTTT.

The chain joins TRBV3-1 (or the pseudogene TRBV3-2) to TRBJ1-5; D unclear. The CDR3 length is 15 residues. Trimming removed 4 bases at V and 0 bases at J, with 10 bases between. CDR1 and CDR2 from the germline V gene are LGHDT and YNNKEL (reference sequence). The CDR3 bases are TGTGCCAGCAGCCTTTCGGAGTATAGCAATCAGCCCCAGCATTTT. It codes for CASSLSEYSNQPQHF.